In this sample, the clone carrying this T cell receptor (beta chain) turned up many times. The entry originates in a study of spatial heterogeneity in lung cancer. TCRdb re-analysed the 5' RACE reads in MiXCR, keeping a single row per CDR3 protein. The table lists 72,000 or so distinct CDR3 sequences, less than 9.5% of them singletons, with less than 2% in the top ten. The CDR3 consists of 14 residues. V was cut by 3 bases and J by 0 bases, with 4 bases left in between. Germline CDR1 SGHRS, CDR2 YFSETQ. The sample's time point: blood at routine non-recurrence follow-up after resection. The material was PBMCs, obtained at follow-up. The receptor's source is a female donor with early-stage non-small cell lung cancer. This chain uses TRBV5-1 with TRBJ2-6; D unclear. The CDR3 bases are TGCGCCAGCAGCTCACACTCTGGGGCCAACGTCCTGACTTTC. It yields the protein CASSSHSGANVLTF.